This passage covers 16 T cell receptor beta chains from one sample sequenced in a study of blood T cell repertoires in COVID-19. Method: immunoSEQ multiplex PCR; TCRdb's copy keeps in-frame clones and lacks some. The sample has 100,000 to 130,000 clones; 70% to 90% are singletons. Sequencing was done on a sample of peripheral blood. All receptors come from a middle-aged man with active or convalescent COVID-19.

The chain joins TRBV25-1 to TRBJ1-6, with D unresolved. Germline V CDR1 and CDR2: MGHDK, SYGVNS. This CDR3 is 15 amino acids long. Trimming shortened V by 6 bases and J by 7 bases, and 16 bases separated the two germline ends. The CDR3 DNA follows: TGTGCCAGCAGGGTGGCCGGGTCAGAAAATTCACCCCTCCACTTT. It specifies CASRVAGSENSPLHF.

This chain joins TRBV28 and TRBJ1-5; 9 bases fit TRBD1. The CDR3 is made up of 15 amino acids. The V gene's germline CDR1 is MDHEN and CDR2 SYDVKM. V gave up 7 bases and J gave up 6 bases; unmatched junction bases: 10. The CDR3 spells CASTNPGTGFQPQHF. The CDR3 DNA follows: TGTGCCAGCACCAACCCCGGGACAGGGTTTCAGCCCCAGCATTTT.

This clone was picked up a small number of times. The J gene is TRBJ2-5, the V gene TRBV5-5; the D gene is possibly TRBD2 (6 bases). Trimming pared 5 bases from V and 2 bases from J, leaving 13 bases between. This CDR3 region has 14 residues. The germline CDR1 and CDR2 sequences are SGHKS and YYEKEE (reference sequence). CDR3 sequence (DNA): TGTGCCAGCAGTGCGCGGGGAAATCAAGAGACCCAGTACTTC. Amino acid sequence: CASSARGNQETQYF.

The CDR3 DNA is TGTGCCAGTAGCCGGGGGAGGGAAAAACTGTTTTTT. Protein: CASSRGREKLFF. The V gene is TRBV19, the J gene TRBJ1-4, with D maybe TRBD1 (5 bases). The CDR3 has 12 residues. The V end was cut by 6 bases, the J end by 8 bases, with 10 bases between. The germline V gene has CDR1 LNHDA and CDR2 SQIVND (reference sequence). Full variable domain (remainder filled in from reference TRBV19 and TRBJ1-4): DGGITQSPKYLFRKEGQNVTLSCEQNLNHDAMYWYRQDPGQGLRLIYYSQIVNDFQKGDIAEGYSVSREKKESFPLTVTSAQKNPTAFYLCASSRGREKLFFGSGTQLSVL.

The chain carries TRBV7-2 and TRBJ2-7; D is possibly TRBD1 (6 bases). Germline-derived CDR1 and CDR2 are SGHTA and FQGNSA. CDR3 length: 12 amino acids. Trimming cost V 5 bases and J 4 bases, with 9 bases left between them. The DNA for the CDR3 is TGTGCCAGCAGCGTACAGGGATACGAGCAGTACTTC. Protein: CASSVQGYEQYF.

The V gene is TRBV7-2, the J gene TRBJ1-1; tentatively, D is TRBD1 (5 bases). This CDR3 is built from 16 residues. V lost 5 bases, J lost 10 bases, and 26 bases lay in between. The germline V gene encodes CDR1 SGHTA and CDR2 FQGNSA. CDR3 coding DNA: TGTGCCAGCAGCCCCCGTGCGGGAGCAGGACACGGGGGAGCTTTCTTT. Residues: CASSPRAGAGHGGAFF.

This clone was detected only a few times. This rearrangement joins TRBV3-1 (or the pseudogene TRBV3-2) to TRBJ2-3; possible D gene TRBD2, 6 bases. This CDR3 has 15 amino acids. V was trimmed by 1 base and J by 5 bases, leaving 13 bases between them. CDR1 and CDR2 (germline): LGHDT, YNNKEL (reference sequence). The CDR3 is CASSQGRDYIDTQYF. The CDR3 DNA sequence: TGTGCCAGCAGCCAAGGGCGGGATTATATAGATACGCAGTATTTT.

This chain links TRBV7-9 with TRBJ1-1; the D is unclear. The length of the CDR3 is 13 residues. With 6 bases removed from V and 0 bases from J, the gap between germline ends came to 8 bases. Germline V CDR1 and CDR2: SEHNR, FQNEAQ (reference sequence). The CDR3 loop is CASRPTLNTEAFF. In nucleotides, the CDR3 is TGTGCCAGCAGACCGACACTGAACACTGAAGCTTTCTTT.

This clone came up once. The chain couples TRBV19 to TRBJ2-7; 9 bases fit TRBD2. This CDR3 contains 15 residues. V lost 6 bases to trimming and J lost 2 bases; unmatched junction nucleotides: 8. The germline gives CDR1 LNHDA, CDR2 SQIVND (reference sequence). The DNA of the CDR3 is TGTGCCAGTAGCAACGCTGCGGGAGGGCCCTACGAGCAGTACTTC. It specifies CASSNAAGGPYEQYF.

This sequence joins TRBV9 and TRBJ2-5; TRBD2 is a possible D gene (6 bases). Per germline, CDR1 SGDLS and CDR2 YYNGEE. V lost 4 bases and J lost 5, with 18 bases in between. The length of the CDR3 is 15 residues. CDR3 residues: CASSPVGQLAETQYF. The CDR3 nucleotides are TGTGCCAGCAGCCCCGTCGGCCAACTAGCCGAGACCCAGTACTTC.

In this sample, this clone turned up a few times. The CDR3 sequence is CAISQDTNTEAFF. Here the CDR3 DNA reads TGTGCCATCAGTCAGGACACGAACACTGAAGCTTTCTTT. The genes are TRBV10-3 and TRBJ1-1, with D perhaps TRBD1 (5 bases). Trimming pared 5 bases from V and 1 base from J, leaving 8 bases between. The CDR3 consists of 13 residues. Per the germline V gene, CDR1 is ENHRY and CDR2 is SYGVKD.

The J gene is TRBJ1-5, the V gene TRBV28; TRBD1 agrees at 7 bases. This CDR3 is 15 amino acids long. Germline CDR1 and CDR2: MDHEN and SYDVKM. The V and J ends lost 6 bases and 4 bases, in that order; junction bases with no gene match: 9. The CDR3 loop reads CASRAKTGSNQPQHF. CDR3 nucleotides: TGTGCCAGCAGAGCCAAGACAGGGTCAAATCAGCCCCAGCATTTT.

This clone has only one observation. The chain couples TRBV7-4 to TRBJ1-5, with TRBD1 matching 7 bases. CDR1 and CDR2 from the germline V gene are SGHVT and SQSDAQ. CDR3 size: 18 residues. Trimming at V came to 6 bases and at J to 2 bases, leaving 16 bases not matched to a gene. CDR3 in DNA: TGTGCCAGCAGTTCGCAGGGGGTACCTATCTACGGCAATCAGCCCCAGCATTTT. It codes for CASSSQGVPIYGNQPQHF.

The chain links TRBV5-1 to TRBJ2-7, with D possibly TRBD1 on 6 matching bases. This CDR3 comprises 13 residues. V lost 0 bases, J lost 10 bases, and 14 bases lay in between. CDR1 is SGHRS, CDR2 YFSETQ, per germline. The CDR3 sequence: CASSLAGQSAQYF. CDR3 coding DNA: TGCGCCAGCAGCTTGGCCGGACAGTCCGCCCAGTACTTC.

This chain connects TRBV27 to TRBJ2-1; 7 nucleotides agree with TRBD2. CDR1 MNHEY and CDR2 SMNVEV come from the germline V gene (reference sequence). CDR3 size: 14 residues. V trimming: 6 bases; J trimming: 8 bases; junction bases outside the gene matches: 10. The DNA for the CDR3 is TGTGCCAGCAGCCCCCGGCGGGAGTCCGATGAGCAGTTCTTC. It is translated as CASSPRRESDEQFF.

The chain carries TRBV19 and TRBJ1-1; no definite D call. Germline CDR1 reads LNHDA; CDR2 reads SQIVND (reference sequence). The CDR3 covers 12 residues. The germline V and J ends were trimmed by 9 bases and 4 bases, with 12 bases remaining between them. The chain's CDR3 is CASQHGGTEAFF. The CDR3 coding sequence is TGTGCCAGCCAGCACGGAGGCACTGAAGCTTTCTTT.